This T cell receptor (beta chain) stems from a study of radiation and T cells in renal cell carcinoma (dated by TCRdb to 2020 to 2022). The study in broad terms: Samples were obtained from a clinical trial, in which 15 Gy stereotactic body radiation therapy was delivered to primary renal cell carcinomas and nephrectomy was performed 4 weeks later. In total, 53 samples, comprising some 25 tumors and some 27 peripheral blood samples, were subjected to TCR beta sequencing. Across all 50 or so samples, 4,016,671 unique CDR3 nucleotide sequences, encoding 2 million to 3 million unique CDR3 amino acid sequences, were identified. The full study reports these points: Blood repertoire dynamics were not followed beyond 4 weeks after treatment. Top tumor clonotypes rose in blood from baseline to 2 weeks post-radiation, then contracted by 4 weeks, suggesting transient expansion of tumor-resident clones. Because pretreatment tumor biopsies were not available, the study could not determine whether clonotypes were already present within the tumor at baseline. Because the trial had a single-armed design, the trial could not examine how radiation dose or scheduling affected the TCR repertoire.

Counted from cysteine to phenylalanine, this CDR3 has 17 amino acids. The DNA shown is the 51-base CDR3, in frame from base 1. For this chain, trimming is 6 bases at the V end and 2 bases at the J end, and the number of junction bases without a gene match is 9. As encoded in the germline V gene, CDR1 is SNHLY while CDR2 is FYNNEI. The time point label on this specimen signifies: blood 2 weeks post-SBRT. Interpreted using the paper, the treatment or condition label stands for: 15 Gy SBRT to primary tumor, nephrectomy 4 weeks later. To track tumor-enriched clonotypes, serial peripheral blood was sampled from radiation-treated patients at baseline and at 2 weeks and 4 weeks after SBRT. Renal cell carcinoma with clear cell pathology was present in all patients. Genomic DNA for TCR sequencing was prepared using the QIAamp DNA Blood Mini Kit (Qiagen). The analyses included just those samples that passed every quality control check.

With respect to this clone: What antigen it recognizes has not been identified. Base-call qualities are not available, and no considerably larger clone is one nucleotide away.

Following the manufacturer's recommendations, the immunoSEQ kit was used to generate TCR beta libraries from genomic DNA. To prepare the libraries, a first multiplex PCR with proprietary primers was run, followed by a second PCR that added unique barcodes, and a bead cleanup was done after each round. Each sample batch included a kit-provided positive control reaction and a negative control reaction. The final libraries underwent checking on an Agilent 4200 TapeStation D1000 ScreenTape, volumetric pooling, and quantification by qPCR. Sequencing was performed on an Illumina NextSeq500 with a MidOutput 150-cycle cartridge, and 156 Read1 and 15 Index1 cycles were run with kit custom primers. The pooled library was loaded at roughly 1 pM with around 20% PhiX control spiked in. In the paper's pipeline: Vendor-processed data were analyzed in R, with a clonotype defined as all T cells sharing the same CDR3 nucleotide sequence. In the clone abundance analyses, frequencies were normalized to the 10,000 most abundant clones in each sample. Before analysis, public T cell clones were removed, and these numbered fewer than five per sample on average. An abundance difference of at least 32-fold between compartments was the criterion for calling clonotypes tumor-enriched or baseline blood-enriched. Clonotypes expanded or contracted between blood time points were identified with a beta-binomial differential abundance model. Similarity between tumor and blood repertoires was quantified using the Baroni-Urbani and Buser coefficient, and groups were compared with two-tailed Wilcoxon tests in R. Not all clones reach the TCRdb copy of this immuneACCESS table, which keeps in-frame sequences only. Checked studies attribute under half of the gap to unresolved V genes and leave the rest unexplained. Clonal size and the V and J genes are those of that table, whereas D and trimming came from the DNA. Recorded for this sample are 100,000 to 150,000 clones; around 89% of them occurred a single time. The top ten clones comprise 4.5% to 7.5% of the sample.

The TCR originated in a woman in her seventies with renal cell carcinoma. The specimen was blood, collected from a patient whose treatment included radiotherapy and nephrectomy. The sequence joins TRBV2 to TRBJ1-5; the central 11 bases match TRBD1. The DNA sequence is TGTGCCAGCAGCGGGACAGGGGGACCCTTCGGCAATCAGCCCCAGCATTTT. The resulting protein is CASSGTGGPFGNQPQHF.